Sequencing of this TCR beta chain was carried out in a study of beta chain features in type 1 diabetes. Study at large: Age, gender, cell numbers and subset yield matched between patients and controls.

This clone has more than one count but fewer than ten. The antigen is unknown. Study-level results: Among all four CD4+ subsets, Type 1 diabetes patients had TCRB CDR3s that were moderately but significantly shorter.

It was via CD45RO/CCR7/CD25/CD127/CD95/CD27 that CD4+ naive, central memory, regulatory and stem cell-like memory cells were sorted. TCRB transcripts that were expressed got sequenced, as all of the isolated RNA had been reverse transcribed. The assay was immunoSEQ multiplex PCR, and TCRdb's table has in-frame clones only and misses some. The table includes approximately 400,000 clones, around 15% detected once. Germline CDR1 and CDR2: SEHNR and FQNEAQ (reference sequence). Trimming took 1 base from V and 8 from J, leaving 12 bases between them. The CDR3 spans 14 residues. The chain couples TRBV7-9 to TRBJ1-5; D might be TRBD1 (5 bases). The receptor comes from a woman between 18 and 30 years old in good health. Sequencing used naive CD4+ T cells from blood. The CDR3 region is CASSLDATGKPQHF. The DNA of the CDR3 is TGTGCCAGCAGCTTAGATGCAACAGGAAAGCCCCAGCATTTT.